This TCR beta chain was recorded in a study of T-cell reconstitution after alpha-beta-depleted transplantation in children. This clonotype was seen only a few times. For TCRbeta, the library was prepared with unique molecular identifiers. MiXCR was run by TCRdb on the PCR reads, yielding one entry per CDR3 protein. The sample has some 490,000 distinct CDR3 sequences, under 15% seen once. The CDR3 spans 15 residues. Germline-derived CDR1 and CDR2 are DFQATT and SNEGSKA (reference sequence). The V gene lost 1 base and the J gene lost 2 bases, with 14 bases spanning the gap. The TCR was taken from a human donor who donated a stem cell graft to a child with combined immunodeficiency. The chain is built from TRBV20-1 and TRBJ1-1; D gene uncertain. The sequencing here drew on PBMCs from the stem cell graft donor, taken from the stem cell graft. The CDR3 nucleotides are TGCAGTGCTAGAGTGGGCGTCTCACCCAACACTGAAGCTTTCTTT. It yields the protein CSARVGVSPNTEAFF.